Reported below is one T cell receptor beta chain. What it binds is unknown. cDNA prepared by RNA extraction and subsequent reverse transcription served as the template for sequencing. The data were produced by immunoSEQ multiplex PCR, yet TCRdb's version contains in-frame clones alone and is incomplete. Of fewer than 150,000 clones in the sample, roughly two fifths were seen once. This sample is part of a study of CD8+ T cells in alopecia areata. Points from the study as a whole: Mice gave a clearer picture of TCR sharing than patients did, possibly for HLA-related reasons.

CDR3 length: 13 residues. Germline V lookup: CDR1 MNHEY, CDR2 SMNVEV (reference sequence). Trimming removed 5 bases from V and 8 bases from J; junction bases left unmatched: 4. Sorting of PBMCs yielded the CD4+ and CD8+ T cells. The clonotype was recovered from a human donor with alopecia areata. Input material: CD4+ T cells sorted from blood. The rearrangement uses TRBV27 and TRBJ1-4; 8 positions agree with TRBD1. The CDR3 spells CASSPRTGEKLFF. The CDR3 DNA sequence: TGTGCCAGCAGTCCCAGGACAGGGGAAAAACTGTTTTTT.